Each of the 21 T cell receptor beta chains below was sequenced from the same sample in a study of memory CD4+ T cells and cytomegalovirus serostatus. Single viable CD3+CD4+CD8-CD45RO+ cells were sorted as the memory CD4+ T cells. The method was immunoSEQ multiplex PCR; TCRdb's version includes in-frame clones alone and lacks a portion of them. The sample contains some 57,000 clones, around 80% of which appear only once. The sequenced sample was memory CD4+ T cells from blood. Every receptor here comes from an adult in good health and CMV-seronegative.

The chain couples TRBV28 to TRBJ2-7; no definite D call. Trimming took off 10 bases at V and 0 bases at J, with 13 bases between the two ends. CDR3 size: 13 residues. Germline-derived CDR1 and CDR2 are MDHEN and SYDVKM. The CDR3 DNA reads TGTGCCATCCTGAGGCAGAACTCCTACGAGCAGTACTTC. The encoded protein is CAILRQNSYEQYF. Based on the CDR3 plus reference TRBV28 and TRBJ2-7, the full variable domain is DVKVTQSSRYLVKRTGEKVFLECVQDMDHENMFWYRQDPGLGLRLIYFSYDVKMKEKGDIPEGYSVSREKKERFSLILESASTNQTSMYLCAILRQNSYEQYFGPGTRLTVT.

The CDR3 loop is CASRATGGTDTQYF. CDR3 in DNA: TGTGCCAGCAGGGCGACAGGGGGCACAGATACGCAGTATTTT. This rearrangement joins TRBV6-1 to TRBJ2-3, with TRBD1 matching over 8 bases. The V gene's germline CDR1 is MNHNS and CDR2 SASEGT. V shed 6 bases and J 1 base; nucleotides not matched to a gene: 3. CDR3 length: 14 residues.

The sample holds one count of this clone. The rearrangement joins TRBV5-1 to TRBJ2-1, with TRBD2 matching 14 bases. Germline V gene lookup returns CDR1 SGHRS and CDR2 YFSETQ. V was pared by 4 bases and J by 4 bases, with 4 bases of the junction left unmatched. This CDR3 region has 16 residues. CDR3 in amino acids: CASSTGTSGSYNEQFF. In DNA form, the CDR3 reads TGCGCCAGCAGCACCGGGACTAGCGGGAGTTACAATGAGCAGTTCTTC. Full variable domain (rest looked up from reference TRBV5-1 and TRBJ2-1): KAGVTQTPRYLIKTRGQQVTLSCSPISGHRSVSWYQQTPGQGLQFLFEYFSETQRNKGNFPGRFSGRQFSNSRSEMNVSTLELGDSALYLCASSTGTSGSYNEQFFGPGTRLTVL.

This chain links TRBV9 with TRBJ2-5, with a possible D match to TRBD2 (6 bases). The V gene's germline CDR1 is SGDLS and CDR2 YYNGEE. The CDR3 is made up of 14 amino acids. Between the trimmed V and J ends, which lost 2 bases and 5 bases, there was a span of 13 bases. The CDR3 nucleotides read TGTGCCAGCAGCGTCGGGACTGACCGCGAGACCCAGTACTTC. This translates into CASSVGTDRETQYF.

This clone came up once. This chain uses TRBV28 with TRBJ2-1; possible D gene TRBD2, 5 bases. Germline values: CDR1 MDHEN, CDR2 SYDVKM. The CDR3 is 14 amino acids. V was pared by 5 bases and J by 1 base, with 9 bases between. The chain's CDR3 is CASSPGGSYNEQFF. DNA for the CDR3: TGTGCCAGCAGTCCCGGAGGTTCCTACAATGAGCAGTTCTTC.

The gene calls are TRBV2 and TRBJ2-7; D gene ambiguous. CDR1 and CDR2 (germline): SNHLY, FYNNEI. The CDR3 is made up of 11 amino acids. The ends were cut back, 6 bases at V and 1 base at J, with 4 bases in the middle. The CDR3 protein is CASRQSYEQYF. CDR3 DNA sequence: TGTGCCAGCAGGCAGTCCTACGAGCAGTACTTC.

This clone was seen more than once but under ten times. CDR3 in amino acids: CASHNTGLNTEAFF. CDR3 bases: TGTGCCAGCCATAATACAGGGTTGAACACTGAAGCTTTCTTT. The V and J genes are TRBV19 and TRBJ1-1; perhaps TRBD1 as D (6 bases). The CDR3 has 14 residues. The germline V and J ends were trimmed by 9 bases and 0 bases, with 14 bases remaining between them. Germline V gene data show CDR1 as LNHDA and CDR2 as SQIVND (reference sequence).

The J gene is TRBJ2-2, the V gene TRBV9; D is possibly TRBD1 (6 bases). The germline V and J ends were trimmed by 4 bases and 0 bases, with 16 bases remaining between them. The germline V gene has CDR1 SGDLS and CDR2 YYNGEE. CDR3 length: 17 residues. CDR3 residues: CASSIRPGHANTGELFF. The CDR3 DNA reads as TGTGCCAGCAGCATTCGACCGGGACATGCGAACACCGGGGAGCTGTTTTTT.

A few counts support this clone. The rearrangement joins TRBV29-1 to TRBJ1-2; TRBD1 aligns across 7 bases. The CDR3 runs 13 residues. Looked up from germline, CDR1 is SQVTM and CDR2 is ANQGSEA. V lost 7 bases, J lost 5 bases, and 10 bases stayed unmatched. Here the CDR3 reads CSGTPGGGYGYTF. In nucleotides, the CDR3 is TGCAGCGGGACCCCAGGGGGGGGTTATGGCTACACCTTC.

The V call is TRBV18, the J call TRBJ1-4; 9 nucleotides line up with TRBD1. Per the germline V gene, CDR1 is KGHSH and CDR2 is LQKENI. There are 14 residues in the CDR3. V dropped 2 bases and J dropped 7; count of bases not matched to a gene: 2. CDR3 amino acids: CASSPTGGGEKLFF. DNA of the CDR3: TGTGCCAGCTCACCAACAGGGGGCGGTGAAAAACTGTTTTTT. The complete variable domain, with remaining parts taken from reference TRBV18 and TRBJ1-4, reads NAGVMQNPRHLVRRRGQEARLRCSPMKGHSHVYWYRQLPEEGLKFMVYLQKENIIDESGMPKERFSAEFPKEGPSILRIQQVVRGDSAAYFCASSPTGGGEKLFFGSGTQLSVL.

The rearrangement joins TRBV11-1 to TRBJ1-3, with D possibly TRBD1 on 5 matching bases. From germline, CDR1 is SGHAT and CDR2 FQDESV (reference sequence). Trimming pared 5 bases from V and 8 bases from J, leaving 16 bases between. This CDR3 is built from 14 residues. The CDR3 nucleotides are TGTGCCAGCAGCCCCCGAGGGGTGAGAGACACCATATATTTT. Amino acid sequence: CASSPRGVRDTIYF.

V usage is TRBV10-3 and J usage is TRBJ1-2; D unclear. The CDR3 covers 13 residues. Looked up from germline, CDR1 is ENHRY and CDR2 is SYGVKD. V was cut by 0 bases and J by 8 bases, with 10 bases left in between. The CDR3 is CAISESGIQGYTF. DNA for the CDR3: TGTGCCATCAGTGAGTCGGGAATTCAAGGCTACACCTTC.

This chain connects TRBV7-6 to TRBJ2-7; D possibly matches TRBD1 or TRBD2 (5 bases each). CDR1 is SGHVS and CDR2 is FNYEAQ in the germline V gene. The CDR3 length is 15 residues. The V end lost 5 bases, the J end lost 2 bases, and 16 bases lay between the germline ends. The CDR3 protein is CASSATGPGPYEQYF. The CDR3 DNA reads as TGTGCCAGCAGCGCAACGGGTCCGGGGCCCTACGAGCAGTACTTC.

The gene calls are TRBV15 and TRBJ1-2; 7 bases align to TRBD1. Germline values: CDR1 LNHNV, CDR2 YYDKDF (reference sequence). The CDR3 is made up of 13 amino acids. J was trimmed by 7 bases and V by 7 bases; bases with no gene match: 9. The CDR3 DNA is TGTGCCACCACCCCGGGACAGTCGGGTGGCTACACCTTC. This translates into CATTPGQSGGYTF.

This CDR3 is CASSLSGRTDTQYF. The CDR3 DNA reads as TGTGCCAGCAGCTTATCCGGTCGCACAGATACGCAGTATTTT. The J gene is TRBJ2-3, the V gene TRBV11-1; D call uncertain. The CDR3 length is 14 residues. V was shortened by 2 bases and J by 1 base, with 7 bases between the two germline ends. Germline CDR1 SGHAT, CDR2 FQDESV (reference sequence).

The gene calls are TRBV28 and TRBJ2-7; 7 positions agree with TRBD2. Germline CDR1 MDHEN, CDR2 SYDVKM. This CDR3 has 13 residues. V lost 5 bases, J lost 4 bases, and 5 bases stayed unmatched. The CDR3 DNA sequence: TGTGCCAGCAGTCAGGGAGGGAGGTACGAGCAGTACTTC. Translating gives CASSQGGRYEQYF.

This clone appeared a single time. This chain joins TRBV2 and TRBJ2-1; 7 bases match TRBD1. Germline V gene data show CDR1 as SNHLY and CDR2 as FYNNEI. This CDR3 contains 15 residues. V was clipped by 8 bases and J by 7 bases; unmatched bases: 14. The CDR3 sequence is CASGGWSGRGNEQFF. CDR3 sequence (DNA): TGTGCCAGCGGGGGATGGAGCGGCAGGGGGAATGAGCAGTTCTTC. Full variable domain (missing parts from reference TRBV2 and TRBJ2-1): EPEVTQTPSHQVTQMGQEVILRCVPISNHLYFYWYRQILGQKVEFLVSFYNNEISEKSEIFDDQFSVERPDGSNFTLKIRSTKLEDSAMYFCASGGWSGRGNEQFFGPGTRLTVL.

The J gene is TRBJ1-1, the V gene TRBV2; 7 positions match TRBD1. V trimming: 7 bases; J trimming: 0 bases; junction bases outside the gene matches: 5. Germline values: CDR1 SNHLY, CDR2 FYNNEI. The CDR3 spans 14 residues. In DNA, the CDR3 is TGTGCCAGCACAGGGGACAGTATGAACACTGAAGCTTTCTTT. This sequence encodes CASTGDSMNTEAFF.

This clone has more than one count but fewer than ten. V usage is TRBV15 and J usage is TRBJ2-2; 8 positions match TRBD1. The junction had 6 bases not matched to a gene; V was cut back by 5 bases and J by 1 base. Germline values: CDR1 LNHNV, CDR2 YYDKDF (reference sequence). The CDR3 runs 16 residues. This chain's CDR3 is CATSARTGMNTGELFF. The CDR3 nucleotides read TGTGCCACCAGCGCTCGGACAGGGATGAACACCGGGGAGCTGTTTTTT.

The chain links TRBV5-4 to TRBJ2-3, with TRBD1 identical over 9 bases. This CDR3 has 15 amino acids. After removal of 4 bases from V and 0 bases from J, the junction contained 3 bases not matched to a gene. CDR1 SGHNT and CDR2 YYREEE come from the germline V gene (reference sequence). The CDR3 sequence: CASSTGQGSTDTQYF. The CDR3 DNA follows: TGTGCCAGCAGCACAGGACAGGGGAGCACAGATACGCAGTATTTT.

The V and J genes are TRBV27 and TRBJ2-4; no clear D. The germline gives CDR1 MNHEY, CDR2 SMNVEV (reference sequence). The CDR3 contains 15 residues. V was shortened by 0 bases and J by 2 bases, with 8 bases between the two germline ends. The CDR3 coding sequence is TGTGCCAGCAGTTTATCTGACGGAACCAAAAACATTCAGTACTTC. This encodes CASSLSDGTKNIQYF.